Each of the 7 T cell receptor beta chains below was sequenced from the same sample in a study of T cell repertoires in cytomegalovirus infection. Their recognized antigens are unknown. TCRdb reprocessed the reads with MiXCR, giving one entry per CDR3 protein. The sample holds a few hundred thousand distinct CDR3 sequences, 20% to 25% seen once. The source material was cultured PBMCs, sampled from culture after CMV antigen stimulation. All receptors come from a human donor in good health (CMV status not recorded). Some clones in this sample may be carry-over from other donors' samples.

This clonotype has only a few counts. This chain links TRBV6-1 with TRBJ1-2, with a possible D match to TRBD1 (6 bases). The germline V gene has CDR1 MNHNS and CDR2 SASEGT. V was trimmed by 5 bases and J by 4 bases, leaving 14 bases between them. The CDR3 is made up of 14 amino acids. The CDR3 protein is CASSHRVTGYGYTF. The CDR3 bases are TGTGCCAGCAGTCACAGGGTTACCGGCTATGGCTACACCTTC.

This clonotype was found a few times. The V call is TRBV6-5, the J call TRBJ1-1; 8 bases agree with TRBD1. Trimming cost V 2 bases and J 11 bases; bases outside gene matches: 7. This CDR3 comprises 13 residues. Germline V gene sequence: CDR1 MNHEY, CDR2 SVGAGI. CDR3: CASSYDGQGSAFF. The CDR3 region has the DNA TGTGCCAGCAGTTACGACGGACAGGGAAGCGCTTTCTTT.

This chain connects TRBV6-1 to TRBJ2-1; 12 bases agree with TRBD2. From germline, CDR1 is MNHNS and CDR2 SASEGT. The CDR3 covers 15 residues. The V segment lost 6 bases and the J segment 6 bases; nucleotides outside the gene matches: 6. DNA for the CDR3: TGTGCCAGCAGCCATGGACTAGCGGGAATCAATGAGCAGTTCTTC. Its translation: CASSHGLAGINEQFF.

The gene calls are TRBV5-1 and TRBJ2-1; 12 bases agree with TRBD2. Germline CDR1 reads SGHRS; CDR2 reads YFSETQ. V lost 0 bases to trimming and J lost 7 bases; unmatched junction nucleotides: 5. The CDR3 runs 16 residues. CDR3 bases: TGCGCCAGCAGCTTGGGACTAGCGGGAGTGAATAATGAGCAGTTCTTC. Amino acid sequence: CASSLGLAGVNNEQFF.

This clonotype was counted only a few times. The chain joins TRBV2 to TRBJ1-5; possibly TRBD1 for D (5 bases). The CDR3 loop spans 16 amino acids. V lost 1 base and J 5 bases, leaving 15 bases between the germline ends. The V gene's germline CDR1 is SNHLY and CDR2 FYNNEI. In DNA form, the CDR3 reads TGTGCCAGCAGTGAAGGGGGGAGGCGGGGGGATCAGCCCCAGCATTTT. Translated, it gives CASSEGGRRGDQPQHF.

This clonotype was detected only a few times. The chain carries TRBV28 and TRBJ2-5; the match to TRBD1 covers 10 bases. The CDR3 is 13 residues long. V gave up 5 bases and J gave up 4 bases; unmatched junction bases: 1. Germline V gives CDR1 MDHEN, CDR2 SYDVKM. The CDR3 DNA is TGTGCCAGCAGTCGGACAGGGGGAGAGACCCAGTACTTC. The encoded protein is CASSRTGGETQYF.

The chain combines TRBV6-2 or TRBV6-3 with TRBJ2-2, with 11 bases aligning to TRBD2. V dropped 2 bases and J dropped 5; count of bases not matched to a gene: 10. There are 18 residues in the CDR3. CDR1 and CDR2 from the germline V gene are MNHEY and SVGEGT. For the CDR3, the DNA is TGTGCCAGCAGTTACGCGTTACTAGCGGGAGTGCGGACCGGGGAGCTGTTTTTT. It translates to CASSYALLAGVRTGELFF.